The sequence of this T cell receptor beta chain was determined in a study of T cell repertoires in cytomegalovirus infection. Germline V lookup: CDR1 MNHEY, CDR2 SMNVEV (reference sequence). With 6 bases clipped from V and 1 base from J, the junction kept 2 bases outside the gene matches. The CDR3 runs to 13 residues. TCRdb used MiXCR to reprocess the reads, holding one entry per CDR3 protein. Among a few hundred thousand distinct CDR3 sequences listed, about 30% were seen once. The sequenced sample consisted of PBMCs. This TCR was sampled from a human donor in good health (CMV status not recorded). Some clones in this sample may be carry-over from other donors' samples. The chain recombines TRBV27 with TRBJ2-7; 8 positions agree with TRBD2. CDR3 in amino acids: CASRGLASYEQYF. CDR3 DNA sequence: TGTGCCAGCAGAGGACTAGCTTCCTACGAGCAGTACTTC.